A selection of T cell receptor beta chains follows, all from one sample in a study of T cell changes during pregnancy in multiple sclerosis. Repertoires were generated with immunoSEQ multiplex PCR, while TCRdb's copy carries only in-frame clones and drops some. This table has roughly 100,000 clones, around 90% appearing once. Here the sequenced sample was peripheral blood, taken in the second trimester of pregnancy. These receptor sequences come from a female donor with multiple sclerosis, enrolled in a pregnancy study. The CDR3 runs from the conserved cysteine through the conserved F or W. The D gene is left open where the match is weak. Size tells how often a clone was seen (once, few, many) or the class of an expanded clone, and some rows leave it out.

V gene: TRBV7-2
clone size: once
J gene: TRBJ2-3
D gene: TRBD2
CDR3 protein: CASSLFASGSGADTQYF
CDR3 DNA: TGTGCCAGCAGCTTATTCGCTAGCGGGAGTGGTGCAGATACGCAGTATTTT

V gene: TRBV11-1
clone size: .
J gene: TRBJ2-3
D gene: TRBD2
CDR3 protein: CASSWGLAGITDTQYF
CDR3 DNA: TGTGCCAGCAGCTGGGGACTAGCGGGAATCACAGATACGCAGTATTTT

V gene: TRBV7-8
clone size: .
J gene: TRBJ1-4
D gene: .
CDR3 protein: CASSTTRANEKLFF
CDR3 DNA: TGTGCCAGCAGTACGACTCGAGCTAATGAAAAACTGTTTTTT

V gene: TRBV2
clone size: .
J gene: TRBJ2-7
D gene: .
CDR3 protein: CASTLADSYEQYF
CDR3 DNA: TGTGCCAGCACCTTAGCGGATTCCTACGAGCAGTACTTC

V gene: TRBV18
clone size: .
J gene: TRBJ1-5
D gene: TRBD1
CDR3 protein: CASSPDRNSNQPQHF
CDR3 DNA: TGTGCCAGCTCACCGGACAGGAATAGCAATCAGCCCCAGCATTTT

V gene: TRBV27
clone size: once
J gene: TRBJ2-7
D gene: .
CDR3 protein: CASSRSRAYEQYF
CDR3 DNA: TGTGCCAGCAGTCGTTCCAGGGCATACGAGCAGTACTTC

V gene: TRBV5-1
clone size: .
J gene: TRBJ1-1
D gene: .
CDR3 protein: CASSPSLGLNTEAFF
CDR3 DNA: TGCGCCAGCAGCCCGTCGCTAGGATTGAACACTGAAGCTTTCTTT

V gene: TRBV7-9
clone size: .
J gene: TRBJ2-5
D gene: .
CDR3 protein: CASSFAPGGQETQYF
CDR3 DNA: TGTGCCAGCAGCTTCGCCCCAGGGGGGCAAGAGACCCAGTACTTC

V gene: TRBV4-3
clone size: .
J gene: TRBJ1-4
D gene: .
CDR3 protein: CASSPGRGQTTNEKLFF
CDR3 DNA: TGCGCCAGCAGCCCAGGGCGAGGACAGACAACTAATGAAAAACTGTTTTTT

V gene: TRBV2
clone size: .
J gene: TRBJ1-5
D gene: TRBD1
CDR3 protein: CASSADRVNQPQHF
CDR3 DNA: TGTGCCAGCAGCGCAGACAGGGTTAATCAGCCCCAGCATTTT

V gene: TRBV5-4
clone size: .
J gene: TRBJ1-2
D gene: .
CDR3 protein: CASSYGGNVYGYTF
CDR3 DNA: TGTGCCAGCAGCTACGGGGGAAACGTTTATGGCTACACCTTC

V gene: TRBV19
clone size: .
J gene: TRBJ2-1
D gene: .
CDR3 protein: CASSIDLFAGYEELATRNEQFF
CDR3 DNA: TGTGCCAGTAGTATAGATCTTTTTGCGGGGTACGAGGAGTTAGCAACAAGGAATGAGCAGTTCTTC

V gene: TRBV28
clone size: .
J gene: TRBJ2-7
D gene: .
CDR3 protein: CASISGTYEQYF
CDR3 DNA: TGTGCCAGCATCTCAGGGACCTACGAGCAGTACTTC

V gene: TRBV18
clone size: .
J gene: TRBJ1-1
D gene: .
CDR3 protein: CASSPEGVRMNTEAFF
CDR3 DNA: TGTGCCAGCTCCCCAGAGGGGGTCCGCATGAACACTGAAGCTTTCTTT

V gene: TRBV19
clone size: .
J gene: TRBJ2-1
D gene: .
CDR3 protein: CASSIGGNPLGQFF
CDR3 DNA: TGTGCCAGTAGTATTGGAGGAAATCCTCTCGGACAGTTCTTC

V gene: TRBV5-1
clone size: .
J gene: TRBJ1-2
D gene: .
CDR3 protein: CASSLEGQGIGGYTF
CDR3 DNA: TGCGCCAGCAGCTTGGAGGGGCAGGGGATAGGCGGCTACACCTTC

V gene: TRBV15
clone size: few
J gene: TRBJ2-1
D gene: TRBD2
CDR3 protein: CATSSEGQWGLAGGPRGYEQFF
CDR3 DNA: TGTGCCACCAGCAGCGAGGGACAGTGGGGACTAGCGGGAGGGCCCCGGGGCTATGAGCAGTTCTTC

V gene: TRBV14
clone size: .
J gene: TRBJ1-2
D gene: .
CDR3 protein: CASSQDLSYGYTF
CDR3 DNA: TGTGCCAGCAGCCAAGATCTGTCCTATGGCTACACCTTC

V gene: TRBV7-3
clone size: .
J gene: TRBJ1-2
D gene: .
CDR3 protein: CASSHPGQSADGYTF
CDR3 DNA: TGTGCCAGCAGCCATCCGGGACAAAGTGCAGATGGCTACACCTTC

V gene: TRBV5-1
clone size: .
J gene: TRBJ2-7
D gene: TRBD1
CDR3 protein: CASSPRGQDKNEQYF
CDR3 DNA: TGCGCCAGCAGCCCCAGGGGGCAAGATAAGAACGAGCAGTACTTC

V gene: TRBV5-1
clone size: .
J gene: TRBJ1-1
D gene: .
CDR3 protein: CASRAGGDNTEAFF
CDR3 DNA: TGCGCCAGCAGAGCGGGCGGGGATAACACTGAAGCTTTCTTT

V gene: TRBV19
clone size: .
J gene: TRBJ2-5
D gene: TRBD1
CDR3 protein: CASSMGQGVQETQYF
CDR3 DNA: TGTGCCAGTAGTATGGGACAGGGGGTCCAAGAGACCCAGTACTTC

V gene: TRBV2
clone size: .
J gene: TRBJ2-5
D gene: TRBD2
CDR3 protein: CASSEAKAGGTQYF
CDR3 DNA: TGTGCCAGCAGTGAAGCAAAAGCGGGGGGGACCCAGTACTTC

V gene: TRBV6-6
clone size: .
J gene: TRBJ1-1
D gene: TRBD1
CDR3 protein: CASSDLRTGEAFF
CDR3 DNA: TGTGCCAGCAGTGACCTACGGACAGGTGAAGCTTTCTTT

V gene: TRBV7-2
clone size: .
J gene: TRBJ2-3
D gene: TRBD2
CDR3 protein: CASSLEIGGRRDTQYF
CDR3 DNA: TGTGCCAGCAGCTTAGAGATAGGCGGGAGACGCGATACGCAGTATTTT

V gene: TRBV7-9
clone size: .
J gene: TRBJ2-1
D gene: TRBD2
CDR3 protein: CASSLVAGLNNEQFF
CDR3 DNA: TGTGCCAGCAGCTTAGTGGCGGGACTAAACAATGAGCAGTTCTTC

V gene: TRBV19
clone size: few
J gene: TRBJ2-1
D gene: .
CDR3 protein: CASSSGNGYNEQFF
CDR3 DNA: TGTGCCAGTAGTAGCGGGAATGGCTACAATGAGCAGTTCTTC

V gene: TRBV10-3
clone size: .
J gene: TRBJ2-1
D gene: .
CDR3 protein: CAISAPAGNEQFF
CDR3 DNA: TGTGCCATCAGTGCCCCAGCGGGTAATGAGCAGTTCTTC

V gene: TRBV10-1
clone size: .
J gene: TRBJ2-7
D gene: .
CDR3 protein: CARLQGRPYEQYF
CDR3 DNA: TGCGCCAGACTACAGGGGAGGCCCTACGAGCAGTACTTC

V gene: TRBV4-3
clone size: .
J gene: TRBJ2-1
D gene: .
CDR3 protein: CASSDGFYNEQFF
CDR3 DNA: TGCGCCAGCAGTGACGGGTTTTACAATGAGCAGTTCTTC

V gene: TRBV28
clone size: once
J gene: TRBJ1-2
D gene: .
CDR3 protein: CASSLPLQGNYGYTF
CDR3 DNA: TGTGCCAGCAGTTTACCCCTACAGGGAAACTATGGCTACACCTTC

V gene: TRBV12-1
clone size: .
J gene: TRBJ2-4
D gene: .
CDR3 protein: CASSFGLAGGWAKNIQYF
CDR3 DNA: TGTGCCAGCAGCTTCGGCCTAGCGGGAGGTTGGGCCAAAAACATTCAGTACTTC

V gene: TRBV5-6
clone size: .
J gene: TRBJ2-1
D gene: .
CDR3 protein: CASSLALAYNEQFF
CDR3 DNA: TGTGCCAGCAGCTTGGCCTTAGCCTACAATGAGCAGTTCTTC

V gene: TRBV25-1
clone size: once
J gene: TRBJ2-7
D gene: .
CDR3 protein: CASMGGPYEQYF
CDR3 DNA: TGTGCCAGCATGGGGGGTCCCTACGAGCAGTACTTC

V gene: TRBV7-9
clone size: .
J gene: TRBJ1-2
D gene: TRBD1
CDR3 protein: CASSRQDPDRGYYGYTF
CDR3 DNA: TGTGCCAGCAGCCGACAGGACCCGGACAGGGGATACTATGGCTACACCTTC

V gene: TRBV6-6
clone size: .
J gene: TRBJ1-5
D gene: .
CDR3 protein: CASRGGRSNQPQHF
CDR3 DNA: TGTGCCAGCAGAGGCGGTAGGAGCAATCAGCCCCAGCATTTT

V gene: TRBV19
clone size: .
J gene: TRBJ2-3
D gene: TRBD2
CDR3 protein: CASTSSLAGVKAQYF
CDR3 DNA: TGTGCCAGTACCTCATCGCTAGCGGGAGTAAAGGCGCAGTATTTT

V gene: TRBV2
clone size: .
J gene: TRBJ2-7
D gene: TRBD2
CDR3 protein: CASSVRHGRGEQYF
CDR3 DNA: TGTGCCAGCAGTGTTAGACACGGGAGGGGCGAGCAGTACTTC

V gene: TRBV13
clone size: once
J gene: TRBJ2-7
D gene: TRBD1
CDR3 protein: CASSLVGLGTGEHEQYF
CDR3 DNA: TGTGCCAGCAGCTTAGTCGGATTAGGGACAGGGGAACATGAGCAGTACTTC

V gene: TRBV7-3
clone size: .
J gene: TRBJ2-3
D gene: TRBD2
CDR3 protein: CASSSHPGGETDTQYF
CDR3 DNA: TGTGCCAGCAGCTCACATCCGGGGGGTGAAACAGATACGCAGTATTTT

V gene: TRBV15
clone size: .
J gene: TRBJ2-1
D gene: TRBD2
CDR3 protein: CATRTSGRGGYNEQFF
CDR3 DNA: TGTGCCACCAGGACTAGCGGGAGGGGGGGCTACAATGAGCAGTTCTTC